The entry below describes one T cell receptor (beta chain). Antigen unknown. The TCR beta cDNA libraries contained unique molecular identifiers. TCRdb re-called the PCR reads through MiXCR, storing one row per CDR3 protein. The table lists about 680,000 distinct CDR3 sequences, 59% of them singletons, with 10% to 12% in the top ten. These data originate in a study of post-analysis software for immune sequencing data. Study summary: The patients showed relapsing-remitting, secondary progressive and progressive-relapsing multiple sclerosis courses. Study results and limitations: Patients used about 5 TRBV segments, including TRBV5-6, TRBV5-1 and TRBV20-1, more often than controls. Comparison with controls showed significantly lower normalized Chao1 diversity in multiple sclerosis patients.

Germline values: CDR1 SQVTM, CDR2 ANQGSEA. V shed 7 bases and J 1 base; nucleotides not matched to a gene: 5. The CDR3 sequence is 13 residues long. The sequenced sample consisted of blood. The genes are TRBV29-1 and TRBJ2-3; 7 nucleotides align to TRBD2. The receptor's source is a girl aged 2 to 10 with multiple sclerosis. CDR3 coding DNA: TGCAGCGCTCAGCGGGGCCGCACAGATACGCAGTATTTT. It specifies CSAQRGRTDTQYF.